These T cell receptor beta chains were read from a single sample in a study of blood T cell repertoires in COVID-19. Assay: immunoSEQ multiplex PCR; the TCRdb copy retains only in-frame clones and omits some. This repertoire shows hundreds of thousands of clones, less than 85% found once; its top ten account for 2% to 3%. Sequencing was carried out using peripheral blood. The receptors were gathered from a woman in her 70s with active or convalescent COVID-19. Both conserved end residues are part of each CDR3. Each record gives: J gene, V gene, D gene, clone size, CDR3 length, CDR3 DNA, CDR3 protein. D genes are given only for firm matches. The size field is filled for only some rows; it gives once, few, many or a size class.

TRBJ1-3 TRBV18 NA NA 16 TGTGCCAGCTCACCATCGAACCAGGGGTCTGGAAACACCATATATTTT CASSPSNQGSGNTIYF
TRBJ2-6 TRBV6-6 NA NA 15 TGTGCCAGCAGTTACGAGTCCTCTGGGGCCAACGTCCTGACTTTC CASSYESSGANVLTF
TRBJ1-2 TRBV7-2 TRBD1 NA 16 TGTGCCAGCAGCTCGCCGGGGGACAGGGGAGTCTATGGCTACACCTTC CASSSPGDRGVYGYTF
TRBJ2-6 TRBV4-2 NA NA 17 TGTGCCAGCAGCTCACAGGCGCTCAGCTCTGGGGCCAACGTCCTGACTTTC CASSSQALSSGANVLTF
TRBJ2-7 TRBV5-1 TRBD1 NA 13 TGCGCCAGCAGCCTTGCAGACAGGGGCGAGCAGTACTTC CASSLADRGEQYF
TRBJ1-3 TRBV6-5 NA NA 15 TGTGCCAGCAGTTACTCGGGGGCTACTGCGGACACCATATATTTT CASSYSGATADTIYF
TRBJ1-2 TRBV5-1 TRBD1 few 14 TGCGCCAGCAGCTTGGATGGACAGGTTGTTGGCTACACCTTC CASSLDGQVVGYTF
TRBJ1-2 TRBV7-8 NA NA 13 TGTGCCAGCAGCCACAGTTCTAACTATGGCTACACCTTC CASSHSSNYGYTF
TRBJ2-5 TRBV5-1 TRBD2 NA 14 TGCGCCAGCAGCTCGGGGACTAGCGTCGAGACCCAGTACTTC CASSSGTSVETQYF
TRBJ2-7 TRBV2 NA NA 12 TGTGCCAGCAGTGACCTGTCCTACGAGCAGTACTTC CASSDLSYEQYF
TRBJ2-3 TRBV15 NA NA 14 TGTGCCACCAGCAGAGATGTCGGGGGAGATACGCAGTATTTT CATSRDVGGDTQYF
TRBJ1-1 TRBV20-1 NA few 11 TGCAGTGTACCAAGACGGAGTGAAGCTTTCTTT CSVPRRSEAFF
TRBJ2-5 TRBV3-1/TRBV3-2 TRBD2 NA 17 TGTGCCAGCAGCCAAGGACTAGCGGGGGGCCTCCAAGAGACCCAGTACTTC CASSQGLAGGLQETQYF
TRBJ2-2 TRBV5-1 TRBD2 NA 18 TGCGCCAGCAGCTCGGGCTGGACTAGCGGGATAAACACCGGGGAGCTGTTTTTT CASSSGWTSGINTGELFF
TRBJ2-1 TRBV5-4 NA NA 15 TGTGCCAGCAGCTCCCGTGACGGGTCCTACAATGAGCAGTTCTTC CASSSRDGSYNEQFF
TRBJ2-3 TRBV29-1 NA NA 12 TGCAGCGAGCAGGGGAACACAGATACGCAGTATTTT CSEQGNTDTQYF
TRBJ2-1 TRBV27 TRBD2 NA 21 TGTGCCAGCAGTCCGACCCGGGGACTAGCGGGAGGGAGTAGAGGTTACAATGAGCAGTTCTTC CASSPTRGLAGGSRGYNEQFF
TRBJ1-4 TRBV4-1 TRBD1 once 19 TGCGCCAGCAGCCAACTACGGGGACAGGGCTGGAGGACTAATGAAAAACTGTTTTTT CASSQLRGQGWRTNEKLFF
TRBJ2-3 TRBV7-2 NA once 13 TGTGCCAGCAGCCCCCCTGGGACTTATCCGCAGTATTTT CASSPPGTYPQYF
TRBJ2-2 TRBV5-1 NA NA 14 TGCGCCAGCAGCGCCCTCCAGGGAACCGGGGAGCTGTTTTTT CASSALQGTGELFF
TRBJ2-1 TRBV6-2/TRBV6-3 NA NA 15 TGTGCCAGCAGCCCCGCGGACTACCGCAACAATGAGCAGTTCTTC CASSPADYRNNEQFF
TRBJ2-3 TRBV11-3 NA NA 18 TGTGCCAGCAGCTTAGGATCGTTCTGGGGGACTAGCACAGATACGCAGTATTTT CASSLGSFWGTSTDTQYF
TRBJ1-2 TRBV11-2 NA NA 11 TGTGCCAGCAGCCCCAGGGATGGCTACACCTTC CASSPRDGYTF
TRBJ2-1 TRBV9 NA NA 16 TGTGCCAGCAGCGTAGAAGATAGGAGGGGTTACAATGAGCAGTTCTTC CASSVEDRRGYNEQFF
TRBJ1-5 TRBV7-2 TRBD1 NA 13 TGTGCCAGCAGCCTTACAGGGGACCAGCCCCAGCATTTT CASSLTGDQPQHF
TRBJ2-1 TRBV5-1 NA NA 14 TGCGCCAGCAGCCCAGGAAACCCCTACAATGAGCAGTTCTTC CASSPGNPYNEQFF
TRBJ2-7 TRBV3-1/TRBV3-2 TRBD1 NA 15 TGTGCCAGCAGGCGCACCGGGACAGCATCCTACGAGCAGTACTTC CASRRTGTASYEQYF
TRBJ2-7 TRBV19 NA NA 16 TGTGCCAGTAGTAGGAGGCAGGGGGGAGACTCCTACGAGCAGTACTTC CASSRRQGGDSYEQYF
TRBJ1-5 TRBV30 NA NA 14 TGTGCCTGGAGTGTGGGAGGGGACAATCAGCCCCAGCATTTT CAWSVGGDNQPQHF
TRBJ2-7 TRBV29-1 TRBD2 NA 17 TGCAGCGTTGGGGGGGGACTAGCGGGAGTTCCCTCCTACGAGCAGTACTTC CSVGGGLAGVPSYEQYF